Presented here are 18 T cell receptor beta chains from one specimen sequenced in a study of T cell responses to AZD1222 COVID-19 vaccine. Sequencing was performed with immunoSEQ multiplex PCR; in TCRdb, only in-frame clones are kept and a portion is missing. The sample carries some 140,000 clones, almost 85% recorded once. The sample was peripheral blood, taken 28 days after the second dose of the MenACWY control vaccine. The source is an adult who received the MenACWY meningococcal vaccine as a control.

The chain links TRBV19 to TRBJ1-4, with 8 nucleotides matching TRBD1. V shed 4 bases, J shed 4 bases, and the junction held 5 bases outside the gene matches. The CDR3 runs to 15 residues. CDR1 and CDR2 from the germline V gene are LNHDA and SQIVND (reference sequence). DNA for the CDR3: TGTGCCAGTAGTAGGACAGGGCCTGGTAATGAAAAACTGTTTTTT. Translating gives CASSRTGPGNEKLFF.

V is TRBV24-1 and J is TRBJ1-2; D may be TRBD1 (5 bases). Trimming shortened V by 5 bases and J by 2 bases, and 14 bases separated the two germline ends. The germline CDR1 and CDR2 sequences are KGHDR and SFDVKD. The CDR3 is made up of 15 amino acids. The CDR3 DNA sequence: TGTGCCACCAGTGGGTCGTGGCAGGGCAACTATGGCTACACCTTC. Its protein product is CATSGSWQGNYGYTF.

The V call is TRBV29-1, the J call TRBJ2-5; D is possibly TRBD1 (6 bases). The CDR3 length is 13 residues. Germline loops: CDR1 SQVTM, CDR2 ANQGSEA. The V gene lost 1 base and the J gene lost 2 bases, with 8 bases spanning the gap. In DNA, the CDR3 is TGCAGCGTTGAAGCAGGGGCACAAGAGACCCAGTACTTC. Encoded protein: CSVEAGAQETQYF.

The chain couples TRBV4-3 to TRBJ1-1, with D unresolved. Trimming took 2 bases from V and 6 from J, leaving 13 bases between them. This CDR3 is built from 14 residues. Looked up from germline, CDR1 is LGHNA and CDR2 is YSLEER. CDR3 nucleotide sequence: TGCGCCAGCAGCCAATTGGACGGGAGGGCTGAAGCTTTCTTT. This translates into CASSQLDGRAEAFF.

This chain links TRBV7-9 with TRBJ1-1; TRBD1 is a possible D gene (5 bases). The CDR3 is made up of 14 amino acids. Germline V gene lookup returns CDR1 SEHNR and CDR2 FQNEAQ (reference sequence). V was cut by 0 bases and J by 6 bases, with 11 bases left in between. The CDR3 loop is CASSLARGSAEAFF. The CDR3 DNA follows: TGTGCCAGCAGCTTAGCTAGGGGTAGCGCTGAAGCTTTCTTT.

This rearrangement joins TRBV7-8 to TRBJ2-7; 10 positions agree with TRBD1. J was trimmed by 4 bases and V by 1 base; bases with no gene match: 1. The CDR3 runs 14 residues. Germline V gene data show CDR1 as SGHVS and CDR2 as FQNEAQ. CDR3 loop: CASSLGQGAYEQYF. The DNA of the CDR3 is TGTGCCAGCAGCTTAGGACAGGGGGCTTACGAGCAGTACTTC.

The chain combines TRBV7-2 with TRBJ2-7; 11 bases are a match to TRBD2. Germline V gene lookup returns CDR1 SGHTA and CDR2 FQGNSA. The length of the CDR3 is 15 residues. Losses at the gene ends were 4 bases for V and 1 base for J; bases not matched to a gene: 3. CDR3 sequence reads: CASSSLAGGSYEQYF. CDR3 nucleotides: TGTGCCAGCAGCTCTCTAGCGGGAGGATCCTACGAGCAGTACTTC.

The V and J genes are TRBV7-8 and TRBJ2-5, with 11 nucleotides matching TRBD2. CDR3 length equals 19 residues. Germline CDR1 is SGHVS and CDR2 is FQNEAQ. V lost 5 bases, J lost 4 bases, and 18 bases stayed unmatched. This CDR3 reads CASSLGSLAGGPQRETQYF. The CDR3 nucleotides read TGTGCCAGCAGCCTAGGGTCCCTAGCGGGGGGCCCGCAAAGAGAGACCCAGTACTTC.

The rearrangement uses TRBV2 and TRBJ1-1, with unresolved D. CDR1 SNHLY and CDR2 FYNNEI come from the germline V gene. The CDR3 has 15 amino acids. Trimming left V 4 bases short and J 6 bases short, with 18 bases between. In DNA form, the CDR3 reads TGTGCCAGCAGTGGTGATTTATCGGGCCGAGCTGAAGCTTTCTTT. Encoded protein: CASSGDLSGRAEAFF.

The V call is TRBV30, the J call TRBJ1-1; no firm D call. The CDR3 contains 12 residues. V was pared by 4 bases and J by 1 base, with 7 bases between. Germline values: CDR1 GTSNPN, CDR2 SVGIG (reference sequence). The CDR3 DNA reads as TGTGCCTGGATGGACGGGAACACTGAAGCTTTCTTT. It codes for CAWMDGNTEAFF.

The V call is TRBV3-1 (or the pseudogene TRBV3-2), the J call TRBJ1-1; D remains ambiguous. Germline CDR1 and CDR2: LGHDT and YNNKEL (reference sequence). With 0 bases removed from V and 7 bases from J, the gap between germline ends came to 3 bases. The CDR3 consists of 11 residues. CDR3: CASSQESEAFF. The DNA of the CDR3 is TGTGCCAGCAGCCAAGAGAGTGAAGCTTTCTTT.

This chain joins TRBV5-4 and TRBJ1-2; 11 bases agree with TRBD1. The V gene end was trimmed by 4 bases and the J gene end by 5 bases; junction bases not matched to a gene: 13. The CDR3 totals 17 residues. Germline values: CDR1 SGHNT, CDR2 YYREEE (reference sequence). Here the CDR3 DNA reads TGTGCCAGCAGCGGGCTGACGGACAGGGGGCAATCTTATGGCTACACCTTC. Translated, it gives CASSGLTDRGQSYGYTF.

Concerning this clone itself: Other DNA sequences in the sample encode the same CDR3. V and J are TRBV5-1 and TRBJ2-5; 11 positions match TRBD2. Losses at the gene ends were 2 bases for V and 4 bases for J; bases not matched to a gene: 4. The CDR3 is made up of 15 amino acids. The germline CDR1 and CDR2 sequences are SGHRS and YFSETQ. In nucleotides, the CDR3 is TGCGCCAGCAGCTTTTTAACTAGCGGGGGAGAGACCCAGTACTTC. Its translation: CASSFLTSGGETQYF. The full variable domain, rest sourced from reference TRBV5-1 and TRBJ2-5, is KAGVTQTPRYLIKTRGQQVTLSCSPISGHRSVSWYQQTPGQGLQFLFEYFSETQRNKGNFPGRFSGRQFSNSRSEMNVSTLELGDSALYLCASSFLTSGGETQYFGPGTRLLVL.

The chain combines TRBV2 with TRBJ2-7; D unresolved. Germline V lookup: CDR1 SNHLY, CDR2 FYNNEI. Trimming took off 8 bases at V and 7 bases at J, with 15 bases between the two ends. The CDR3 runs 12 residues. CDR3 protein: CASGPPLWEQYF. As DNA, the CDR3 is TGTGCCAGCGGACCCCCTCTGTGGGAGCAGTACTTC. The complete variable domain, with remaining parts taken from reference TRBV2 and TRBJ2-7, reads EPEVTQTPSHQVTQMGQEVILRCVPISNHLYFYWYRQILGQKVEFLVSFYNNEISEKSEIFDDQFSVERPDGSNFTLKIRSTKLEDSAMYFCASGPPLWEQYFGPGTRLTVT.

The J gene is TRBJ1-3, the V gene TRBV6-5; D is uncertain. The length of the CDR3 is 13 residues. Germline values: CDR1 MNHEY, CDR2 SVGAGI. Trimming took off 4 bases at V and 9 bases at J, with 13 bases between the two ends. Here the CDR3 DNA reads TGTGCCAGCAGTTCTCCTCCCTCGGGCACCATATATTTT. Residues: CASSSPPSGTIYF.

This clone appeared once. The chain uses TRBV7-9 and TRBJ1-2; 9 bases map to TRBD1. The CDR3 is 15 residues long. The germline gives CDR1 SEHNR, CDR2 FQNEAQ (reference sequence). Trimming at V came to 4 bases and at J to 6 bases, leaving 9 bases not matched to a gene. CDR3 region: CASSSGTGYGDGYTF. For the CDR3, the DNA is TGTGCCAGCAGCTCCGGGACAGGGTACGGGGATGGCTACACCTTC.

The chain carries TRBV5-4 and TRBJ2-5; maybe TRBD1 (5 bases). The V end was cut by 2 bases, the J end by 5 bases, with 16 bases between. The CDR3 covers 15 residues. Germline CDR1 and CDR2: SGHNT and YYREEE (reference sequence). The CDR3 DNA follows: TGTGCCAGCAGCTTAACCTCGGACATCGAGGAGACCCAGTACTTC. Translation gives CASSLTSDIEETQYF.

The J gene is TRBJ2-7, the V gene TRBV7-2; the match to TRBD2 covers 8 bases. Germline loops: CDR1 SGHTA, CDR2 FQGNSA. Unmatched junction bases numbered 6, after V lost 0 bases and J lost 2 bases. The CDR3 spans 16 residues. The CDR3 sequence is CASSLALASGPYEQYF. The CDR3 DNA reads as TGTGCCAGCAGCTTAGCGCTGGCTAGCGGGCCCTACGAGCAGTACTTC.